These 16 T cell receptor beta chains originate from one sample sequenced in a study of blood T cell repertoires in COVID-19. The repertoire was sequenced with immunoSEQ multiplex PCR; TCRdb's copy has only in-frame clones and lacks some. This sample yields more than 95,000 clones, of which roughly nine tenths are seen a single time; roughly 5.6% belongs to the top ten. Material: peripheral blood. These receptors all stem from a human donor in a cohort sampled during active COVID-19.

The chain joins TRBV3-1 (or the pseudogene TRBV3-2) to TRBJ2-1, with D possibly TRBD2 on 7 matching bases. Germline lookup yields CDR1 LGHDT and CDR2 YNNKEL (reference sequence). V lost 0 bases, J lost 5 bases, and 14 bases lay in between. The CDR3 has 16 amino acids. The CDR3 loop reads CASSQDLRGGDNEQFF. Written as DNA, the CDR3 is TGTGCCAGCAGCCAAGATTTGAGGGGGGGGGACAATGAGCAGTTCTTC.

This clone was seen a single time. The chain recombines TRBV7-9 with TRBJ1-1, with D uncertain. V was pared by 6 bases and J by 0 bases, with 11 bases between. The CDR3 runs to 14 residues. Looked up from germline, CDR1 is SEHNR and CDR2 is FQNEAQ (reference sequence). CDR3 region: CASRRVTVNTEAFF. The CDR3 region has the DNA TGTGCCAGCAGACGCGTAACTGTGAACACTGAAGCTTTCTTT.

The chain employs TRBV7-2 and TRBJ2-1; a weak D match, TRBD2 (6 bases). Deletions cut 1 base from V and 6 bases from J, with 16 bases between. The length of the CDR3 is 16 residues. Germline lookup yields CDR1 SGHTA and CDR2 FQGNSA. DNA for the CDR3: TGTGCCAGCAGCTTAGGTCCAGCGGGTCCCGGCAATGAGCAGTTCTTC. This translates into CASSLGPAGPGNEQFF.

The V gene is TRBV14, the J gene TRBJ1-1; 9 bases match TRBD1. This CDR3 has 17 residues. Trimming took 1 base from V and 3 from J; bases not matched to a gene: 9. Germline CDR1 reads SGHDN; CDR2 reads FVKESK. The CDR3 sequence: CASSQAIRQGGDTEAFF. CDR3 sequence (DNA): TGTGCCAGCAGCCAAGCGATTCGACAGGGGGGGGACACTGAAGCTTTCTTT.

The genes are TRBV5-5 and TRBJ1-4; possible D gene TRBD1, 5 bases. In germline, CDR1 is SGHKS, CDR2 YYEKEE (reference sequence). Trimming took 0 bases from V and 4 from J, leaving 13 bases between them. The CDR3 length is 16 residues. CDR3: CASSLGQGSHNEKLFF. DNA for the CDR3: TGTGCCAGCAGCTTGGGTCAGGGAAGCCATAATGAAAAACTGTTTTTT.

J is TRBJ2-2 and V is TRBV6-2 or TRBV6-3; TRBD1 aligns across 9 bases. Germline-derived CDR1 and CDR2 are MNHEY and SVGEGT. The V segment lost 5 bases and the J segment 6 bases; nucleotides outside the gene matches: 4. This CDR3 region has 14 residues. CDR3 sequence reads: CASSRQGGAGELFF. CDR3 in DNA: TGTGCCAGCAGTAGACAGGGGGGGGCCGGGGAGCTGTTTTTT.

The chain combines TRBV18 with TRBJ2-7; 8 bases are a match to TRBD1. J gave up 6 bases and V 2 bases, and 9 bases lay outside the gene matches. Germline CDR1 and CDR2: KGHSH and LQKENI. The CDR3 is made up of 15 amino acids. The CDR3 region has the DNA TGTGCCAGCTCACCAGGAACAGGGGGAAGGGGCGAGCAGTACTTC. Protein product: CASSPGTGGRGEQYF.

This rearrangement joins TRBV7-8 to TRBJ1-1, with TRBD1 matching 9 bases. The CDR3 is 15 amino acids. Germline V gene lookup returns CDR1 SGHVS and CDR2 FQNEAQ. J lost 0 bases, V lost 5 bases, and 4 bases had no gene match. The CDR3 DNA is TGTGCCAGCAGCCCCCGGGACAGGGTGAACACTGAAGCTTTCTTT. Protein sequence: CASSPRDRVNTEAFF.

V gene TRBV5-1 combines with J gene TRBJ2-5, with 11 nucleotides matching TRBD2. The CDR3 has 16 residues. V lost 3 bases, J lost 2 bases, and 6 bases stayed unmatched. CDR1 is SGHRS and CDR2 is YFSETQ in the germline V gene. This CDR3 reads CASSSNRLAGQETQYF. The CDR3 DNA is TGCGCCAGCAGCTCCAACAGACTAGCGGGACAAGAGACCCAGTACTTC.

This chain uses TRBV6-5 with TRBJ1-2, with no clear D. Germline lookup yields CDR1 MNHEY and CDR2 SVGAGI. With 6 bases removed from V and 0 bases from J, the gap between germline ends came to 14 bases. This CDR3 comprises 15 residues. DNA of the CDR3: TGTGCCAGCAGCCGTGTTACCGGGACTAACTATGGCTACACCTTC. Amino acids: CASSRVTGTNYGYTF.

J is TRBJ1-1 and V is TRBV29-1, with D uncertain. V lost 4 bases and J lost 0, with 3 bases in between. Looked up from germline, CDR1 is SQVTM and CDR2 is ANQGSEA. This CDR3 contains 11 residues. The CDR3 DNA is TGCAGCGTTGCGTTGAACACTGAAGCTTTCTTT. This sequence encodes CSVALNTEAFF.

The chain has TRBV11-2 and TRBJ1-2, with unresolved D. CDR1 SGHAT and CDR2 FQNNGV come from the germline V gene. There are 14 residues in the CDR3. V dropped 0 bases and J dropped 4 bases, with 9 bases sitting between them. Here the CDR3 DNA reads TGTGCCAGCAGCTTAGACGGGAGTGGCTATGGCTACACCTTC. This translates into CASSLDGSGYGYTF.

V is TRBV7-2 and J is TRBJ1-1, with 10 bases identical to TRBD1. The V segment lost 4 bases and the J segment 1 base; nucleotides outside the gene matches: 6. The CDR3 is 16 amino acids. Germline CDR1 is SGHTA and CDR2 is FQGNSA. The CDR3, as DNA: TGTGCCAGCAGCTCAGATCGGACAGGGGGGAACACTGAAGCTTTCTTT. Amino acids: CASSSDRTGGNTEAFF. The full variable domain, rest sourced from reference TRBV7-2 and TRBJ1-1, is GAGVSQSPSNKVTEKGKDVELRCDPISGHTALYWYRQSLGQGLEFLIYFQGNSAPDKSGLPSDRFSAERTGGSVSTLTIQRTQQEDSAVYLCASSSDRTGGNTEAFFGQGTRLTVV.

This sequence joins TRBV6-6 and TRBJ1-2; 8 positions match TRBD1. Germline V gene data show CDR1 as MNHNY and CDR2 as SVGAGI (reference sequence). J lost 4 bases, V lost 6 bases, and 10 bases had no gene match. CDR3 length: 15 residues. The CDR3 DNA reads TGTGCCAGCAGGGAACCTACGGGACAGGTCTATGGCTACACCTTC. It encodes CASREPTGQVYGYTF.

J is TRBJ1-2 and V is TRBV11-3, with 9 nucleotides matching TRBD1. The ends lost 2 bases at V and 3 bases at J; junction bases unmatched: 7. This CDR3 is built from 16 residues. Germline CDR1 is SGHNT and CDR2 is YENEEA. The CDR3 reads CASSLSWDRDDYGYTF. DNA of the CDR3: TGTGCCAGCAGCTTAAGCTGGGACAGGGACGACTATGGCTACACCTTC.

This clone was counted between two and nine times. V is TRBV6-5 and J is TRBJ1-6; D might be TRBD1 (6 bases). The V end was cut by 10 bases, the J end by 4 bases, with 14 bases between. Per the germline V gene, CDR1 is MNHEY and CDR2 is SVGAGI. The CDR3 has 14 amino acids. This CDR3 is CATFARGYNSPLHF. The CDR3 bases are TGTGCCACCTTCGCCAGGGGATATAATTCACCCCTCCACTTT.